This T cell receptor beta chain was sequenced during a study of blood T cell repertoires in COVID-19. Study-level background: Some COVID-19 samples were acute and others convalescent; all came from the United States, Italy and Spain. The analysed material was cDNA or gDNA that came from T cells, B-cell-depleted T cells, or PBMCs.

TCRdb's table, derived via immunoSEQ multiplex PCR, lists solely in-frame clones and lacks some. The sample holds fewer than 250,000 clones, approximately 91% seen once. V shed 5 bases and J 3 bases; nucleotides not matched to a gene: 2. The CDR3 consists of 14 residues. The V gene's germline CDR1 is SGHAT and CDR2 FQNNGV. The sequence came from a woman aged 40 to 50 who had recovered from COVID-19. V and J are TRBV11-2 and TRBJ2-7, with 12 bases aligning to TRBD1. The source material was peripheral blood. The CDR3 DNA reads TGTGCCAGCAGCCGGGACAGGGGGCTCTACGAGCAGTACTTC. This translates into CASSRDRGLYEQYF.